This T cell receptor (beta chain) was observed in a study of cytomegalovirus exposure and HLA in healthy donors. The PCR ran on 60 Vbeta and 13 Jbeta primers. Sequencing was performed with immunoSEQ multiplex PCR; in TCRdb, only in-frame clones are kept and a portion is missing. The sample lists 100,000 or so clones, about 77% occurring once. Sequencing was carried out using PBMCs. This sequence was found in a woman under 30 in good health and CMV-seropositive.

The CDR3 region is CASSIDGVASRYEQYF. The DNA of the CDR3 is TGTGCCAGTAGTATAGATGGAGTAGCGTCCCGCTACGAGCAGTACTTC. J is TRBJ2-7 and V is TRBV19; the D gene is possibly TRBD2 (5 bases). The CDR3 runs 16 residues. Per the germline V gene, CDR1 is LNHDA and CDR2 is SQIVND (reference sequence). The germline V and J ends were trimmed by 0 bases and 3 bases, with 15 bases remaining between them.